These 5 T cell receptor beta chains were all obtained from the same sample, sequenced in a study of shared clonotypes between healthy human individuals. Generated by immunoSEQ multiplex PCR, the TCRdb table keeps only in-frame clones and is missing some. The sample contains some 2,500,000 clones, under 95% of which appear only once. The sample comprised naive CD4+ T cells from PBMCs. Indicated subset: CD45RA+ positively selected. These receptors all stem from a man in his late teens or twenties in good health. Some clones in this sample may be carry-over from other donors' samples.

V usage is TRBV19 and J usage is TRBJ2-5, with no clear D. This CDR3 comprises 15 residues. The germline gives CDR1 LNHDA, CDR2 SQIVND (reference sequence). Trimming left V 5 bases short and J 5 bases short, with 18 bases between. The CDR3: CASSVRPHDSETQYF. Written as DNA, the CDR3 is TGTGCCAGTAGTGTCCGCCCCCACGATTCGGAGACCCAGTACTTC.

The chain carries TRBV7-9 and TRBJ2-1; TRBD1 aligns across 7 bases. The CDR3 covers 13 residues. Germline trimming cut 6 bases from V and 11 bases from J; bases unmatched to any gene: 10. CDR1 SEHNR and CDR2 FQNEAQ come from the germline V gene (reference sequence). CDR3: CASRDQQGFQQFF. CDR3 bases: TGTGCCAGCAGGGACCAACAGGGGTTTCAGCAGTTCTTC.

The rearrangement uses TRBV4-1 and TRBJ2-4; 11 bases line up with TRBD2. Germline V lookup: CDR1 MGHRA, CDR2 YSYEKL. The CDR3 has 20 residues. The V segment lost 1 base and the J segment 7 bases; nucleotides outside the gene matches: 18. The CDR3 loop is CASSQGPGLAAGVTGNIQYF. DNA of the CDR3: TGCGCCAGCAGCCAAGGCCCGGGACTAGCGGCGGGGGTTACTGGGAACATTCAGTACTTC.

The chain employs TRBV15 and TRBJ2-7; no clear D gene. The CDR3 consists of 14 residues. Germline lookup yields CDR1 LNHNV and CDR2 YYDKDF (reference sequence). The V gene lost 3 bases and the J gene lost 0 bases, with 9 bases spanning the gap. DNA of the CDR3: TGTGCCACCAGCAGGGACCAGAACTCCTACGAGCAGTACTTC. Encoded protein: CATSRDQNSYEQYF.

The rearrangement uses TRBV28 and TRBJ1-5; possibly TRBD1 for D (6 bases). Between the trimmed V and J ends, which lost 6 bases and 4 bases, there was a span of 19 bases. CDR1 MDHEN and CDR2 SYDVKM come from the germline V gene. The CDR3 length is 16 residues. The CDR3 is CASRSTGRVRNQPQHF. CDR3 DNA: TGTGCCAGCAGGTCAACAGGGAGGGTAAGGAATCAGCCCCAGCATTTT.